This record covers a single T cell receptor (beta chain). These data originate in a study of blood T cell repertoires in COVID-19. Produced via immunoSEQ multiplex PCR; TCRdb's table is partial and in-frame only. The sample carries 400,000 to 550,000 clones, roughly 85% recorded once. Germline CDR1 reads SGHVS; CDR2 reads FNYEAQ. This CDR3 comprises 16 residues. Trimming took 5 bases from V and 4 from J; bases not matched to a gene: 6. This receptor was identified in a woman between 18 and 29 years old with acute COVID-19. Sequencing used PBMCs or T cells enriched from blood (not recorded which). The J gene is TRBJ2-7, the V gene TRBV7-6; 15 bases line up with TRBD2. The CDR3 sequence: CASSGGTSGRFYEQYF. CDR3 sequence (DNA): TGTGCCAGCAGCGGCGGGACTAGCGGGAGGTTTTACGAGCAGTACTTC. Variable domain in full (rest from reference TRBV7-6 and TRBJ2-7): GAGVSQSPRYKVTKRGQDVALRCDPISGHVSLYWYRQALGQGPEFLTYFNYEAQQDKSGLPNDRFSAERPEGSISTLTIQRTEQRDSAMYRCASSGGTSGRFYEQYFGPGTRLTVT.